The present T cell receptor (beta chain) was sequenced within a study of human thymus T cells. No fixed cell number was used; all available blood leukocytes supplied DNA. Generated by immunoSEQ multiplex PCR, the TCRdb table keeps only in-frame clones and is missing some. The data hold roughly 60,000 clones, with 94% observed a single time. This CDR3 has 17 residues. Per the germline V gene, CDR1 is SGDLS and CDR2 is YYNGEE. The trim removed 0 bases at V and 7 bases at J, leaving 12 bases unmatched. Sequencing was performed on blood. This TCR came from a boy younger than two with a congenital heart defect but otherwise immunologically healthy. The gene calls are TRBV9 and TRBJ2-3; 9 bases fit TRBD2. DNA for the CDR3: TGTGCCAGCAGCGTAGCCCTTGTCTTAGCGGGGGAAAATACGCAGTATTTT. Amino acids: CASSVALVLAGENTQYF. Full variable domain (outside the CDR3, taken from reference TRBV9 and TRBJ2-3): DSGVTQTPKHLITATGQRVTLRCSPRSGDLSVYWYQQSLDQGLQFLIQYYNGEERAKGNILERFSAQQFPDLHSELNLSSLELGDSALYFCASSVALVLAGENTQYFGPGTRLTVL.